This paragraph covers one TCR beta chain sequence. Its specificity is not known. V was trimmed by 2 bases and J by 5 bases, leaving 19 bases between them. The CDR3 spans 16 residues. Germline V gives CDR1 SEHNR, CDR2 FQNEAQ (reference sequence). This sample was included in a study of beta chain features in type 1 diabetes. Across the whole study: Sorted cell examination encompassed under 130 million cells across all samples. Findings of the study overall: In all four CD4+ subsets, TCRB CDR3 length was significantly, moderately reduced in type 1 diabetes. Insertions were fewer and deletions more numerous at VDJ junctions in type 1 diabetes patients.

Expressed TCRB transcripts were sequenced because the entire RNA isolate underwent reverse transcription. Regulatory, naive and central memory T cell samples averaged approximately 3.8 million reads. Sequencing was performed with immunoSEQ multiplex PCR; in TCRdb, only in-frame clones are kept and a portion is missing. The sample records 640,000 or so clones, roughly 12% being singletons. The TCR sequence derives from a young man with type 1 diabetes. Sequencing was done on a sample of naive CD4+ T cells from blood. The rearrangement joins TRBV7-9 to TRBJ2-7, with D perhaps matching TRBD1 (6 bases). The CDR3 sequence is CASSLRTGFPSDEQYF. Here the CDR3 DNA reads TGTGCCAGCAGCTTAAGAACAGGGTTTCCGAGCGACGAGCAGTACTTC.